This T cell receptor (beta chain) was sequenced during a study of OX40 agonist ivuxolimab in advanced cancers. For the wider study: Ivuxolimab was an agonistic, fully human IgG2 monoclonal antibody directed against OX40 (CD134), a costimulatory receptor. Partial responses occurred in three dose-escalation patients, of whom one had hepatocellular carcinoma and two had cutaneous melanoma. The dose-escalation cohort was about 83% male with a mean age of about 54 years, ranging from roughly 20 to 80. Peripheral TCRbeta sequencing was intended to test whether TCR sequence diversity was altered and clonal T-cell expansion was caused by ivuxolimab. Intravenous ivuxolimab was administered to patients every 2 weeks at six dose levels: 0.01, 0.1, 0.3, 1.5, 3 and 10 mg/kg. The paper describes the monotherapy dose-escalation part (N ≈ 52 patients) of the phase I trial of ivuxolimab. Prior anti-PD-1, anti-PD-L1 or anti-CTLA-4 therapy was permitted, and checkpoint inhibitors had been received by about 36% of dose-escalation patients. Among the roughly 52 dose-escalation patients, about 19 had hepatocellular carcinoma, 15 or so melanoma, 9 renal cell carcinoma and 9 head and neck cancer.

For sequencing of the TCRbeta CDR3 region, genomic DNA was extracted from the sorted cells. The immunoSEQ Assay was used to sequence the TCRbeta CDR3 regions. In its TCRdb copy, this immuneACCESS table keeps in-frame sequences only and misses some clones. Where compared with another copy, unresolved V genes explain less than half of these, and the others have no known cause. The sample data list 55,000 to 75,000 clones, and about 89% of these were observed just once. The ten largest clones capture less than 2.5% of the sample. The CDR3, cysteine through phenylalanine, is 16 amino acids long. CDR3 DNA is the only sequence kept; it has 48 bases, read in frame from the first base. V has 0 bases trimmed and J has 8 bases trimmed; junction bases matching no gene number 11. The germline V gene supplies CDR1 SGDLS and CDR2 YYNGEE. The trial excluded patients who had a history of autoimmune disease or were on systemic immunosuppression. Peripheral blood for TCR sequencing was drawn from every dose cohort at baseline, at cycle 4 day 1 and at cycle 7 day 1. Samples were obtained from an open-label, multicenter, first-in-human phase I dose-escalation trial of ivuxolimab. Adults with locally advanced or metastatic head and neck squamous cell, hepatocellular, melanoma or renal cell carcinoma were enrolled in the trial. Before TCR sequencing, CD4+ T cells and CD8+ T cells from peripheral blood were sorted into separate populations.

Regarding this clone: Its binding antigen is unknown. The input lacks base qualities; no much larger clone sits a single base away.

General study outcomes and caveats: After ivuxolimab, expanded clones were on average more numerous among CD8+ T cells than among CD4+ T cells. The antigen specificity of the clonally expanded peripheral T cells was not determined. Low levels of normalized T-cell clonal expansion were also seen in some nonresponding patients. In partial responders in the 0.1-3.0 mg/kg groups, normalized peripheral clonal expansion was found to be among the lowest, especially among CD8+ T cells. At doses of 0.1 to 3.0 mg/kg, clonal expansion of both CD4+ and CD8+ blood T cells was observed from baseline to week 6.

The sequence was collected from an adult with an advanced solid tumor such as melanoma, head and neck, liver or kidney cancer. The sequence joins TRBV9 to TRBJ2-1, with TRBD1 matching 7 junction bases. The sample was CD4+ or CD8+ T cells sorted from blood, taken in a trial of the OX40 agonist ivuxolimab. The DNA is TGTGCCAGCAGCGTAGCTACCACGACAGGGTGGGATGAGCAGTTCTTC. This encodes CASSVATTTGWDEQFF.